This entry lists 5 T cell receptor beta chains sequenced from one sample in a study of T cell responses to AZD1222 COVID-19 vaccine. The assay was immunoSEQ multiplex PCR, and TCRdb's table has in-frame clones only and misses some. The top ten hold 5% to 6.5% of the sample, which has about 150,000 clones, around 91% seen once. Sequenced material: peripheral blood, taken 28 days after the second AZD1222 dose. The receptor source for this set is an adult who received the AZD1222 COVID-19 vaccine.

For the CDR3, the DNA is TGTGCCAGCAGTGACTCCAGGGGCAACGAGCAGTACTTC. This sequence encodes CASSDSRGNEQYF. The chain is built from TRBV6-4 and TRBJ2-7; maybe TRBD1 (6 bases). This CDR3 has 13 residues. V gave up 0 bases and J gave up 5 bases, with 8 bases separating them. Germline CDR1 MRHNA, CDR2 SNTAGT.

This sequence joins TRBV5-6 and TRBJ2-2; D gene unclear. V dropped 2 bases and J dropped 5 bases, with 19 bases sitting between them. Germline V gene data show CDR1 as SGHDT and CDR2 as YYEEEE. This CDR3 spans 17 amino acids. The CDR3 here is CASSLRTLSWITGELFF. In DNA form, the CDR3 reads TGTGCCAGCAGCTTAAGGACGTTATCTTGGATAACCGGGGAGCTGTTTTTT.

The chain recombines TRBV6-1 with TRBJ1-5; 9 nucleotides match TRBD1. Losses at the gene ends were 4 bases for V and 5 bases for J; bases not matched to a gene: 9. There are 16 residues in the CDR3. The V gene's germline CDR1 is MNHNS and CDR2 SASEGT. CDR3 amino acids: CASSVHMGQGDQPQHF. The CDR3 DNA reads TGTGCCAGCAGTGTACACATGGGACAGGGAGATCAGCCCCAGCATTTT.

This chain links TRBV11-3 with TRBJ2-2; TRBD2 matches at 7 bases. Germline values: CDR1 SGHNT, CDR2 YENEEA. The CDR3 runs to 16 residues. V dropped 5 bases and J dropped 4; count of bases not matched to a gene: 10. The CDR3 sequence: CASSPAWGGATGELFF. In nucleotides, the CDR3 is TGTGCCAGCAGCCCCGCCTGGGGGGGAGCCACCGGGGAGCTGTTTTTT.

The V gene is TRBV7-2, the J gene TRBJ1-2, with 10 bases matching TRBD1. The CDR3 loop spans 13 amino acids. V dropped 6 bases and J dropped 8; count of bases not matched to a gene: 6. CDR1 SGHTA and CDR2 FQGNSA come from the germline V gene. This chain's CDR3 is CASRPGQGGGYTF. The CDR3 bases are TGTGCCAGCAGGCCAGGACAGGGGGGAGGCTACACCTTC.